These 16 T cell receptor beta chains share one sample of origin, sequenced in a study of T-cell memory formation after mild COVID-19. One entry per CDR3 protein, called by TCRdb with MiXCR from the 5' RACE reads. The table has 400,000 or so distinct CDR3 sequences, under 25% seen once. The sequenced sample consisted of PBMCs or a T cell subset sorted from them (not recorded which). The receptors derive from an adult woman who had mild COVID-19 (a few samples of this study predate the infection). Cell type and time point are not known.

This clonotype has a single count. This chain links TRBV4-3 with TRBJ1-5; TRBD1 is a possible D gene (5 bases). Trimming took 4 bases from V and 10 from J, leaving 17 bases between them. Germline V gives CDR1 LGHNA, CDR2 YSLEER. The CDR3 spans 14 residues. The DNA of the CDR3 is TGCGCCAGCAGCCCCAGCGGACATACACAACCCCAGCATTTT. This sequence encodes CASSPSGHTQPQHF.

This clonotype turned up a few times. The CDR3, as DNA: TGTGCCACCAGCAGACCGATCCGGGACAGGGGGCCGGAGACCCAGTACTTC. Translation: CATSRPIRDRGPETQYF. This rearrangement joins TRBV15 to TRBJ2-5; TRBD1 aligns across 12 bases. Trimming at V came to 2 bases and at J to 5 bases, leaving 9 bases not matched to a gene. From germline, CDR1 is LNHNV and CDR2 YYDKDF (reference sequence). The CDR3 is 17 residues long.

This clonotype has only a few counts. V usage is TRBV5-1 and J usage is TRBJ1-1; 11 nucleotides match TRBD1. This CDR3 region has 13 residues. The V segment lost 3 bases and the J segment 8 bases; nucleotides outside the gene matches: 3. CDR1 is SGHRS and CDR2 is YFSETQ in the germline V gene. Here the CDR3 reads CASSWTGGAEAFF. The DNA for the CDR3 is TGCGCCAGCAGCTGGACAGGGGGCGCAGAAGCTTTCTTT. The full variable domain, its missing parts supplied by reference TRBV5-1 and TRBJ1-1, is KAGVTQTPRYLIKTRGQQVTLSCSPISGHRSVSWYQQTPGQGLQFLFEYFSETQRNKGNFPGRFSGRQFSNSRSEMNVSTLELGDSALYLCASSWTGGAEAFFGQGTRLTVV.

This chain uses TRBV9 with TRBJ2-7; 8 bases agree with TRBD2. This CDR3 spans 17 amino acids. Germline lookup yields CDR1 SGDLS and CDR2 YYNGEE. V lost 3 bases, J lost 3 bases, and 14 bases stayed unmatched. CDR3 sequence: CASSAGPAGEHYYEQYF. CDR3 coding DNA: TGTGCCAGCAGCGCCGGCCCAGCGGGGGAACACTACTACGAGCAGTACTTC. The full variable domain, its missing parts supplied by reference TRBV9 and TRBJ2-7, is DSGVTQTPKHLITATGQRVTLRCSPRSGDLSVYWYQQSLDQGLQFLIQYYNGEERAKGNILERFSAQQFPDLHSELNLSSLELGDSALYFCASSAGPAGEHYYEQYFGPGTRLTVT.

In its sample, this clonotype was seen a few times. The chain is built from TRBV4-1 and TRBJ2-3, with D perhaps assigned TRBD1 or TRBD2 (5 bases each). This CDR3 spans 15 amino acids. V shed 5 bases and J shed 2 bases, with 14 bases lying between them. CDR1 and CDR2 (germline): MGHRA, YSYEKL. CDR3 sequence reads: CASSFRPGATDTQYF. CDR3 coding DNA: TGCGCCAGCAGCTTCCGACCCGGGGCCACAGATACGCAGTATTTT.

This clonotype appeared a single time. The chain employs TRBV12-3 or TRBV12-4 and TRBJ1-1; no definite D call. The CDR3 consists of 13 residues. V lost 5 bases to trimming and J lost 0 bases, with 7 bases between them. As DNA, the CDR3 is TGTGCCAGCAGTGGGGTTATGAACACTGAAGCTTTCTTT. This translates into CASSGVMNTEAFF.

V and J are TRBV11-2 and TRBJ2-3; D is uncertain. Germline CDR1 SGHAT, CDR2 FQNNGV. The CDR3 is made up of 16 amino acids. V lost 1 base to trimming and J lost 0 bases, with 11 bases between them. The DNA of the CDR3 is TGTGCCAGCAGCTTAGGAGGTCGTGGGAGCACAGATACGCAGTATTTT. It codes for CASSLGGRGSTDTQYF.

The chain recombines TRBV19 with TRBJ2-3, with D tentatively TRBD2 (5 bases). The CDR3 consists of 13 residues. V was pared by 4 bases and J by 8 bases, with 13 bases between. Germline V gives CDR1 LNHDA, CDR2 SQIVND (reference sequence). CDR3 in amino acids: CASSSRDMLTQYF. DNA for the CDR3: TGTGCCAGTAGTAGCCGGGATATGCTTACGCAGTATTTT. Drawing the rest from reference TRBV19 and TRBJ2-3, the complete variable domain is DGGITQSPKYLFRKEGQNVTLSCEQNLNHDAMYWYRQDPGQGLRLIYYSQIVNDFQKGDIAEGYSVSREKKESFPLTVTSAQKNPTAFYLCASSSRDMLTQYFGPGTRLTVL.

CDR3 sequence (DNA): TGTGCCAGCAGCCCCCTACTGCATCTTTTATCCTACGAGCAGTACTTC. Its translation is CASSPLLHLLSYEQYF. The rearrangement uses TRBV7-9 and TRBJ2-7; no definite D call. The germline CDR1 and CDR2 sequences are SEHNR and FQNEAQ (reference sequence). The CDR3 is 16 amino acids. Trimming took off 5 bases at V and 1 base at J, with 18 bases between the two ends. Drawing the rest from reference TRBV7-9 and TRBJ2-7, the complete variable domain is DTGVSQNPRHKITKRGQNVTFRCDPISEHNRLYWYRQTLGQGPEFLTYFQNEAQLEKSRLLSDRFSAERPKGSFSTLEIQRTEQGDSAMYLCASSPLLHLLSYEQYFGPGTRLTVT.

This clonotype occurred a few times. J is TRBJ2-7 and V is TRBV7-2; 7 nucleotides agree with TRBD2. The CDR3 consists of 12 residues. The germline gives CDR1 SGHTA, CDR2 FQGNSA. The V gene end was trimmed by 6 bases and the J gene end by 4 bases; junction bases not matched to a gene: 3. Here the CDR3 reads CASRSGAYEQYF. The CDR3 bases are TGTGCCAGCAGGAGCGGGGCGTACGAGCAGTACTTC.

The table lists this clonotype with a few counts. This sequence joins TRBV11-2 and TRBJ1-1; 8 bases line up with TRBD1. The junction had 7 bases not matched to a gene; V was cut back by 4 bases and J by 6 bases. The CDR3 sequence is 14 residues long. CDR1 and CDR2 (germline): SGHAT, FQNNGV. The CDR3 loop is CASSSQTGGAEAFF. The DNA of the CDR3 is TGTGCCAGCAGCTCCCAAACAGGGGGAGCTGAAGCTTTCTTT.

CDR3 in DNA: TGCGCCAGCAGCCATCCACAATCGGGGGAGGGGCCCTACGAGCAGTACTTC. Translation: CASSHPQSGEGPYEQYF. The chain joins TRBV5-1 to TRBJ2-7; 7 positions agree with TRBD2. The V segment lost 4 bases and the J segment 2 bases; nucleotides outside the gene matches: 15. CDR1 is SGHRS and CDR2 is YFSETQ in the germline V gene. This CDR3 is 17 amino acids long.

This clonotype was seen only a few times. This chain uses TRBV6-5 with TRBJ2-7; TRBD1 aligns across 10 bases. The CDR3 is 15 residues long. In germline, CDR1 is MNHEY, CDR2 SVGAGI. J gave up 3 bases and V 5 bases, and 7 bases lay outside the gene matches. CDR3 protein: CASSESGTGVYEQYF. The CDR3 DNA follows: TGTGCCAGCAGTGAATCCGGGACAGGGGTCTACGAGCAGTACTTC.

V and J are TRBV11-1 and TRBJ2-1; maybe TRBD2 (5 bases). The V end was cut by 1 base, the J end by 5 bases, with 15 bases between. The CDR3 runs to 16 residues. Looked up from germline, CDR1 is SGHAT and CDR2 is FQDESV (reference sequence). As DNA, the CDR3 is TGTGCCAGCAGCTTAGTAGCGCGGAAAAAAAACAATGAGCAGTTCTTC. Translation: CASSLVARKKNNEQFF.

This clonotype was counted between two and nine times. The chain recombines TRBV5-1 with TRBJ2-1; D is ambiguous. This CDR3 is built from 16 residues. The V and J ends lost 2 bases and 0 bases respectively, with 12 bases between them. Germline CDR1 SGHRS, CDR2 YFSETQ. This CDR3 reads CASSFLGASSYNEQFF. The DNA of the CDR3 is TGCGCCAGCAGCTTTTTGGGTGCCAGCTCCTACAATGAGCAGTTCTTC.

The rearrangement links TRBV10-3 to TRBJ1-2; D gene unclear. The CDR3 sequence is 15 residues long. Germline CDR1 is ENHRY and CDR2 is SYGVKD. V lost 0 bases and J 3 bases, leaving 11 bases between the germline ends. The CDR3 region is CAISESEVSYYGYTF. As DNA, the CDR3 is TGTGCCATCAGTGAGTCTGAGGTTTCGTACTATGGCTACACCTTC.